This T cell receptor beta chain was obtained from a study of STAT5B mutations in CD4+ large granular lymphocyte leukemia. Study in general: Healthy donors showed HLA-associated enrichment of the CDR3 'QG' motif. Findings and caveats of the study: CD4-sorted patient repertoires seemed more clonal than healthy CD4+ repertoires. TRBV06-family usage was enriched in top patient clones (8/27) versus controls (2/35). Without HLA matching, higher CD4+ than CD8+ T-LGLL clonality could reflect small sample size.

As to this clone: Its antigen is not identified.

The CDR3 length is 15 residues. Deletions cut 0 bases from V and 4 bases from J, with 12 bases between. The germline V gene encodes CDR1 SGDLS and CDR2 YYNGEE. The assay was immunoSEQ multiplex PCR, and TCRdb's table has in-frame clones only and misses some. The sample holds roughly 40,000 clones, around 84% seen once. The receptor was derived from a human donor in good health. The J gene is TRBJ2-3, the V gene TRBV9, with D perhaps assigned TRBD1 or TRBD2 (6 bases each). The sequenced material came from CD4+ T cells from blood buffy coats. In DNA form, the CDR3 reads TGTGCCAGCAGCGTAGCATGGGGGGCGTCAGATACGCAGTATTTT. Translating it yields CASSVAWGASDTQYF.